A selection of T cell receptor beta chains follows, all from one sample in a study of shared clonotypes between healthy human individuals. Here immunoSEQ multiplex PCR was the method, and the copy in TCRdb shows in-frame clones only, minus some. The repertoire consists of about 820,000 clones, with nearly 95% occurring once and the leading ten covering about 25%. Sequenced input: naive CD8+ T cells sorted from blood. Every receptor here comes from a man aged 30-40 years in good health. The CDR3 runs from the conserved cysteine through the conserved F or W. D genes are given only for firm matches. Clone size is stated in some rows and not others, as once, few, many or a class when expanded.

clone_size,j_call,d_call,v_call,cdr3_length,cdr3_aa,cdr3_nt
.,TRBJ2-7,.,TRBV27,13,CASSPLRGGPEDF,TGTGCCAGCAGTCCACTCAGGGGAGGCCCTGAAGACTTC
.,TRBJ1-1,.,TRBV7-3,15,CASSLSAGGNTEAFF,TGTGCCAGCAGCTTATCGGCGGGTGGGAACACTGAAGCTTTCTTT
.,TRBJ1-3,TRBD1,TRBV11-2,18,CASSLARDSKIVGNTIYF,TGTGCCAGCAGCCTAGCCCGGGACAGTAAAATAGTTGGAAACACCATATATTTT
.,TRBJ2-5,TRBD2,TRBV5-1,16,CASRDLRARETRIQYF,TGCGCCAGCAGGGACCTCCGGGCGCGGGAGACAAGAATCCAGTACTTC
.,TRBJ2-7,TRBD1,TRBV7-7,14,CASSPGQGAYEQYF,TGTGCCAGCAGCCCCGGACAGGGGGCCTACGAGCAGTACTTC
.,TRBJ2-4,.,TRBV29-1,13,CSVEDWRARQLYF,TGCAGCGTTGAAGATTGGCGGGCGAGACAATTGTACTTC
.,TRBJ1-2,.,TRBV2,12,CASSDMGDGYTF,TGTGCCAGCAGTGACATGGGGGACGGCTACACCTTC
.,TRBJ2-1,TRBD2,TRBV23-1,18,CASSRPVLPGLADNEQFF,TGCGCCAGCAGTCGGCCAGTTCTACCGGGACTAGCGGACAATGAGCAGTTCTTC
once,TRBJ2-5,.,TRBV10-3,13,CAIGLGLKETQYF,TGTGCCATCGGTTTAGGACTAAAAGAGACCCAGTACTTC
.,TRBJ2-1,TRBD1,TRBV29-1,14,CSVARDRGQDEQFF,TGCAGCGTTGCACGGGACAGGGGGCAGGATGAGCAGTTCTTC
.,TRBJ1-2,TRBD1,TRBV9,17,CASSDSSRTGGQIGYTF,TGTGCCAGCAGCGACTCTTCCCGTACAGGGGGGCAGATTGGCTACACCTTC
.,TRBJ2-7,TRBD1,TRBV5-6,15,CASSLRDRGPYEQYF,TGTGCCAGCAGCTTGAGGGACAGGGGCCCCTACGAGCAGTACTTC
.,TRBJ1-1,.,TRBV19,11,CASTFARGAFF,TGTGCCAGTACCTTCGCCAGGGGAGCTTTCTTT
once,TRBJ2-7,TRBD2,TRBV6-1,17,CASSEGSGRRLPHEQYF,TGTGCCAGCAGTGAAGGTAGCGGGAGGCGCCTACCCCACGAGCAGTACTTC
.,TRBJ2-1,.,TRBV6-5,13,CASSRGGRNEQFF,TGTGCCAGCAGCCGAGGAGGGCGCAATGAGCAGTTCTTC
.,TRBJ2-2,.,TRBV5-5,18,CASSLEAQLAGNTGELFF,TGTGCCAGCAGCTTGGAAGCCCAGCTAGCTGGGAACACCGGGGAGCTGTTTTTT
.,TRBJ1-3,.,TRBV6-5,12,CASSYGGNTIYF,TGTGCCAGCAGTTACGGAGGAAACACCATATATTTT
few,TRBJ1-2,.,TRBV6-6,13,CASSPGSSYGYTF,TGTGCCAGCAGTCCCGGCAGTTCCTATGGCTACACCTTC
.,TRBJ2-3,TRBD1,TRBV5-8,15,CASSQGQGVTDTQYF,TGTGCCAGCAGCCAGGGACAGGGGGTTACAGATACGCAGTATTTT
once,TRBJ2-3,TRBD2,TRBV9,16,CASSVTSARVTDTQYF,TGTGCCAGCAGCGTAACTAGCGCGCGAGTCACAGATACGCAGTATTTT
.,TRBJ1-2,.,TRBV9,16,CASRSAGGVRNYGYTF,TGTGCCAGCAGGTCGGCGGGGGGAGTAAGAAACTATGGCTACACCTTC
.,TRBJ1-4,TRBD1,TRBV4-1,17,CASSQVMSGQPGEKLFF,TGCGCCAGCAGCCAAGTGATGTCGGGACAGCCGGGTGAAAAACTGTTTTTT